The T cell receptor (beta chain) described here comes from a study of T cells in women clearing cervical HPV infection. Study-level information: Case blood drawn at lesion detection; control blood after infection cleared.

Average input was around 1,300 ng genomic DNA for immunoSEQ TCR beta CDR3 amplification. The assay was immunoSEQ multiplex PCR, and TCRdb's table has in-frame clones only and misses some. The table counts more than 25,000 clones; under 10% lies in the top ten. This CDR3 is built from 13 residues. A remark on this clone: Antigen unknown. The read is 3 residues too short to cover the CDR3 end, so that end is filled in from the germline J gene.

Study-level points and caveats: Timing of associations relative to infection is unclear; T-cell subsets were not isolated. Controls had more TRBV6-7 (approximately 0.16%) than cases (about 0.11%).

The sample taken for sequencing was blood buffy coat. The receptor's source is a woman between 18 and 70 years old with a cervical HPV16 infection that either progressed to CIN3+ or cleared (not recorded which). The chain links TRBV12-3 or TRBV12-4 to TRBJ1-2; D not resolved. CDR3 DNA, as far as it was read: TGTGCCAGCATCATTGCTGAGAGGTCCAGC. It codes for CASIIAERSS. The whole CDR3 sequence is CASIIAERSSYTF.